The source of this T cell receptor beta chain is a study of T cells after posttransplantation cyclophosphamide. Here immunoSEQ multiplex PCR was the method, and the copy in TCRdb shows in-frame clones only, minus some. The sample lists approximately 13,000 clones, about four fifths occurring once. Looked up from germline, CDR1 is SGHRS and CDR2 is YFSETQ. With V trimmed by 3 bases and J by 8 bases, 10 bases remained unmatched. This CDR3 has 14 amino acids. This clone has a single count. What it binds is not known. Overall study results and limits: Blood and skin or GI T cell repertoires showed limited TRB overlap.

On the day of bone marrow donation, the related graft donor provided peripheral blood. The sequenced material came from memory CD4+ T cells sorted from PBMCs. The clonotype comes from a man aged 45 to 65 in good health, CMV-negative, and a related stem cell transplant donor. The J gene is TRBJ1-2, the V gene TRBV5-1, with 7 nucleotides matching TRBD1. The CDR3 nucleotides are TGCGCCAGCAGCTATACCCGGGACAGCGCAGGCTACACCTTC. Residues: CASSYTRDSAGYTF. Full variable domain (remainder filled in from reference TRBV5-1 and TRBJ1-2): KAGVTQTPRYLIKTRGQQVTLSCSPISGHRSVSWYQQTPGQGLQFLFEYFSETQRNKGNFPGRFSGRQFSNSRSEMNVSTLELGDSALYLCASSYTRDSAGYTFGSGTRLTVV.